The source of this TCR beta chain is a study of cytomegalovirus exposure and HLA in healthy donors. This CDR3 spans 15 amino acids. Trimming cost V 4 bases and J 9 bases, with 16 bases left between them. Germline CDR1 and CDR2: LGHNA and YSLEER. It was with 60 Vbeta and 13 Jbeta primers that the PCR ran. In the authors' methods: Approximately 11 million shared chains were among 80 million or so unique TCR beta chains counted in a later analysis. Profiled with immunoSEQ multiplex PCR; TCRdb holds only in-frame clones, not every one. The V and J calls and clone size are taken from that table; D and trimming were inferred from the DNA. The sample lists about 150,000 clones, less than 85% occurring once.

Material: PBMCs. This receptor was taken from a woman aged 45-59 years in good health and CMV-seropositive. This chain joins TRBV4-3 and TRBJ1-6; perhaps TRBD1 as D (6 bases). CDR3 DNA sequence: TGCGCCAGCAGCCCCACAGCGGGGGGCGGTTCACCCCTCCACTTT. The encoded protein is CASSPTAGGGSPLHF.